A single sample gave rise to the 18 T cell receptor beta chains below, sequenced in a study of shared clonotypes between healthy human individuals. Method: immunoSEQ multiplex PCR; TCRdb's copy keeps in-frame clones and lacks some. The profile shows under 650,000 clones, about 95% of them singletons. Material: naive CD4+ T cells sorted from blood. Subset reported: CD45RA+ positively selected. Receptor source: a woman in her thirties in good health.

V gene TRBV5-1 combines with J gene TRBJ2-3, with 14 bases lining up with TRBD2. With 4 bases clipped from V and 4 bases from J, the junction kept 5 bases outside the gene matches. Germline assignment: CDR1 SGHRS and CDR2 YFSETQ. CDR3 length: 16 residues. The CDR3 DNA reads TGCGCCAGCAGCCCGACTAGCGGGAGGGTGCCAGATACGCAGTATTTT. Amino acids: CASSPTSGRVPDTQYF.

CDR3 sequence reads: CSVEDGQGISYEQYF. The DNA for the CDR3 is TGCAGCGTTGAAGACGGACAGGGGATCTCCTACGAGCAGTACTTC. V gene TRBV29-1 combines with J gene TRBJ2-7, with 9 bases fitting TRBD1. From germline, CDR1 is SQVTM and CDR2 ANQGSEA. Trimming removed 0 bases from V and 0 bases from J; junction bases left unmatched: 3. The CDR3 covers 15 residues.

This clone was observed a single time. The gene calls are TRBV6-1 and TRBJ2-1, with D perhaps TRBD1 (6 bases). The CDR3 has 16 amino acids. In germline, CDR1 is MNHNS, CDR2 SASEGT. Trimming left V 2 bases short and J 4 bases short, with 15 bases between. CDR3 sequence reads: CASSESPQGWYNEQFF. The DNA of the CDR3 is TGTGCCAGCAGTGAAAGCCCGCAGGGGTGGTACAATGAGCAGTTCTTC.

This chain uses TRBV5-5 with TRBJ2-1; D remains ambiguous. This CDR3 has 15 amino acids. CDR1 SGHKS and CDR2 YYEKEE come from the germline V gene (reference sequence). Trimming took 1 base from V and 0 from J, leaving 8 bases between them. The CDR3 DNA sequence: TGTGCCAGCAGCTTGTTGCTTTCCTCCTACAATGAGCAGTTCTTC. This sequence encodes CASSLLLSSYNEQFF.

The CDR3 spells CASSLATGTGDGEQYF. The CDR3 DNA is TGCGCCAGCAGCTTGGCCACAGGGACAGGGGACGGCGAGCAGTACTTC. The rearrangement links TRBV5-1 to TRBJ2-7, with 10 bases that match TRBD1. V gave up 0 bases and J gave up 6 bases; unmatched junction bases: 9. CDR1 and CDR2 (germline): SGHRS, YFSETQ. This CDR3 has 16 residues.

The rearrangement links TRBV28 to TRBJ1-5, with 10 bases fitting TRBD1. CDR1 is MDHEN and CDR2 is SYDVKM in the germline V gene. V was pared by 6 bases and J by 7 bases, with 6 bases of the junction left unmatched. The CDR3 runs to 14 residues. CDR3 sequence: CASRGQGKQQPQHF. As DNA, the CDR3 is TGTGCCAGCAGGGGACAGGGGAAACAACAGCCCCAGCATTTT.

The CDR3 bases are TGTGCCAGCTATGGACAGGGGAGTTATGGCTACACCTTC. It encodes CASYGQGSYGYTF. The gene calls are TRBV2 and TRBJ1-2; TRBD1 aligns across 9 bases. Trimming cost V 8 bases and J 5 bases; bases outside gene matches: 6. CDR1 and CDR2 from the germline V gene are SNHLY and FYNNEI. There are 13 residues in the CDR3.

CDR3 sequence: CASSLSPPGDYGYTF. The CDR3 nucleotides are TGTGCCAGCAGTTTATCCCCGCCAGGGGACTATGGCTACACCTTC. V and J are TRBV28 and TRBJ1-2, with D possibly being TRBD1 (6 bases). The ends were cut back, 1 base at V and 3 bases at J, with 12 bases in the middle. CDR1 MDHEN and CDR2 SYDVKM come from the germline V gene. CDR3 length: 15 amino acids.

The rearrangement joins TRBV15 to TRBJ1-6, with 7 positions matching TRBD1. V gave up 5 bases and J gave up 8 bases; unmatched junction bases: 9. CDR1 and CDR2 from the germline V gene are LNHNV and YYDKDF (reference sequence). This CDR3 contains 15 residues. CDR3 residues: CATSQNRGSDSPLHF. The CDR3 bases are TGTGCCACCAGCCAAAACAGGGGAAGCGATTCACCCCTCCACTTT.

The chain carries TRBV5-1 and TRBJ2-1; 12 bases map to TRBD2. With 4 bases clipped from V and 6 bases from J, the junction kept 8 bases outside the gene matches. Germline loops: CDR1 SGHRS, CDR2 YFSETQ. The CDR3 covers 16 residues. CDR3 in amino acids: CASSLTSGRIPNEQFF. CDR3 bases: TGCGCCAGCAGCCTGACTAGCGGGAGAATCCCCAATGAGCAGTTCTTC.

The chain links TRBV27 to TRBJ2-1; 13 bases are shared with TRBD2. CDR1 and CDR2 (germline): MNHEY, SMNVEV (reference sequence). This CDR3 spans 17 amino acids. The V gene end was trimmed by 3 bases and the J gene end by 4 bases; junction bases not matched to a gene: 6. The CDR3 DNA reads TGTGCCAGCAGTTTTGGACTAGCGGGAGCTCAATACAATGAGCAGTTCTTC. It is translated as CASSFGLAGAQYNEQFF.

This clone was recorded only once. The chain is built from TRBV5-1 and TRBJ2-7; TRBD1 matches 11 bases. J lost 7 bases, V lost 4 bases, and 7 bases had no gene match. The length of the CDR3 is 14 residues. Per the germline V gene, CDR1 is SGHRS and CDR2 is YFSETQ. The CDR3: CASSPGQGASEQYF. The CDR3 DNA follows: TGCGCCAGCAGCCCTGGACAGGGGGCGTCGGAGCAGTACTTC. The complete variable domain, with remaining parts taken from reference TRBV5-1 and TRBJ2-7, reads KAGVTQTPRYLIKTRGQQVTLSCSPISGHRSVSWYQQTPGQGLQFLFEYFSETQRNKGNFPGRFSGRQFSNSRSEMNVSTLELGDSALYLCASSPGQGASEQYFGPGTRLTVT.

This clone was picked up one time. V and J are TRBV7-8 and TRBJ2-7; 8 bases are a match to TRBD2. Trimming took 1 base from V and 2 from J; bases not matched to a gene: 10. The CDR3 is 17 amino acids. Germline assignment: CDR1 SGHVS and CDR2 FQNEAQ. The CDR3 DNA reads TGTGCCAGCAGCTTAGGGGCCCGGGAGGGGGGCGCCTACGAGCAGTACTTC. Protein product: CASSLGAREGGAYEQYF.

The V gene is TRBV2, the J gene TRBJ2-1; TRBD2 matches at 11 bases. The CDR3 is 14 amino acids. The germline V gene encodes CDR1 SNHLY and CDR2 FYNNEI. V shed 8 bases and J 9 bases; nucleotides not matched to a gene: 9. CDR3 protein: CASQIAGGLSEQFF. As DNA, the CDR3 is TGTGCCAGCCAGATAGCGGGAGGGTTGAGTGAGCAGTTCTTC.

The V and J genes are TRBV29-1 and TRBJ2-5; D gene ambiguous. V lost 7 bases and J lost 1, with 10 bases in between. Germline CDR1 SQVTM, CDR2 ANQGSEA. CDR3 length equals 12 residues. CDR3 nucleotide sequence: TGCAGCGCTATGTTCACCCAAGAGACCCAGTACTTC. Translating it yields CSAMFTQETQYF.

This rearrangement joins TRBV2 to TRBJ1-1, with a tentative D call TRBD1 (5 bases). The CDR3 has 14 residues. Germline CDR1 SNHLY, CDR2 FYNNEI. V was clipped by 8 bases and J by 1 base, with 14 bases between them. The CDR3 is CASQKEQENTEAFF. In DNA form, the CDR3 reads TGTGCCAGCCAAAAGGAACAGGAGAACACTGAAGCTTTCTTT.

The V gene is TRBV4-3, the J gene TRBJ2-7; 10 bases line up with TRBD2. The CDR3 runs to 15 residues. V shed 1 base, J shed 4 bases, and the junction held 4 bases outside the gene matches. Germline CDR1 LGHNA, CDR2 YSLEER. The CDR3 loop is CASSQGGAGGYEQYF. CDR3 in DNA: TGCGCCAGCAGCCAAGGCGGAGCGGGAGGGTACGAGCAGTACTTC.

The rearrangement joins TRBV27 to TRBJ2-7; 10 bases are a match to TRBD1. The CDR3 is made up of 15 amino acids. CDR1 is MNHEY, CDR2 SMNVEV, per germline (reference sequence). Trimming cost V 6 bases and J 4 bases; bases outside gene matches: 9. The chain's CDR3 is CASRPGTGAVYEQYF. For the CDR3, the DNA is TGTGCCAGCAGACCCGGGACAGGGGCGGTATACGAGCAGTACTTC.